These 13 T cell receptor beta chains were all obtained from the same sample, sequenced in a study of blood T cell repertoires in COVID-19 (dated by TCRdb to the early 2020s). Libraries were built with the immunoSEQ multiplex PCR assay. The table was pulled from immuneACCESS by TCRdb, which kept in-frame rearrangements only. Such tables lose some clones; where checked, under half of the loss comes from unresolved V genes, and the rest has no known cause. Here the sample has fewer than 30,000 clones; 81% occur a single time. The ten top clones hold under 60% of the sample. Sequenced: peripheral blood. Receptors were obtained from a man in his fifties or sixties with active or convalescent COVID-19.

The CDR3 coding sequence is TGTGCCATCAGTGTACACCGGGATCGACACAATGAGCAGTTCTTC. This codes for CAISVHRDRHNEQFF. The genes are TRBV10-3 and TRBJ2-1; a possible D gene is TRBD2 (5 bases). The CDR3 is made up of 15 amino acids. The germline CDR1 and CDR2 sequences are ENHRY and SYGVKD. The V and J ends lost 4 bases and 5 bases respectively, with 15 bases between them.

CDR3 DNA: TGTGCCAGCAGACAGGGACAGGGAAACTTCTACGAGCAGTACTTC. This codes for CASRQGQGNFYEQYF. The V and J genes are TRBV7-6 and TRBJ2-7, with 9 bases matching TRBD1. The CDR3 loop spans 15 amino acids. Germline CDR1 SGHVS, CDR2 FNYEAQ. The ends lost 6 bases at V and 3 bases at J; junction bases unmatched: 9.

This clone was seen once. The chain couples TRBV30 to TRBJ1-5, with 9 bases lining up with TRBD1. Germline V gene sequence: CDR1 GTSNPN, CDR2 SVGIG (reference sequence). The CDR3 has 15 residues. The J segment lost 3 bases and the V segment lost 5 bases, leaving 8 bases of the junction unmatched. CDR3 region: CAWDRGAQPNQPQHF. CDR3 nucleotides: TGTGCCTGGGACAGGGGGGCGCAGCCCAATCAGCCCCAGCATTTT. The full variable domain, rest sourced from reference TRBV30 and TRBJ1-5, is SQTIHQWPATLVQPVGSPLSLECTVEGTSNPNLYWYRQAAGRGLQLLFYSVGIGQISSEVPQNLSASRPQDRQFILSSKKLLLSDSGFYLCAWDRGAQPNQPQHFGDGTRLSIL.

The chain employs TRBV11-2 and TRBJ2-3, with TRBD2 matching over 8 bases. Germline CDR1 SGHAT, CDR2 FQNNGV. The CDR3 has 15 amino acids. Trimming took 5 bases from V and 7 from J; bases not matched to a gene: 11. The CDR3 DNA reads TGTGCCAGCAGCCATGTCGGCGGGAGGTCAAATACGCAGTATTTT. It specifies CASSHVGGRSNTQYF.

V and J are TRBV5-4 and TRBJ2-6; no definite D call. Germline lookup yields CDR1 SGHNT and CDR2 YYREEE (reference sequence). The CDR3 has 16 residues. Trimming removed 4 bases from V and 0 bases from J, with 11 bases in between. As DNA, the CDR3 is TGTGCCAGCAGCCCCGTGTCGAGCTCTGGGGCCAACGTCCTGACTTTC. Encoded protein: CASSPVSSSGANVLTF.

This clone was recorded once. This chain links TRBV6-1 with TRBJ2-1; D remains unclear. The V end was cut by 3 bases, the J end by 4 bases, with 4 bases between. The CDR3 totals 12 residues. Germline CDR1 is MNHNS and CDR2 is SASEGT. CDR3 sequence reads: CASSDLYNEQFF. In nucleotides, the CDR3 is TGTGCCAGCAGTGACCTATACAATGAGCAGTTCTTC.

The chain couples TRBV18 to TRBJ2-7; D is unclear. CDR3 size: 13 residues. CDR1 is KGHSH, CDR2 LQKENI, per germline. The V end lost 2 bases, the J end lost 4 bases, and 9 bases lay between the germline ends. As DNA, the CDR3 is TGTGCCAGCTCACCATTACACAAATACGAGCAGTACTTC. Its protein is CASSPLHKYEQYF.

The CDR3 spells CATEDYRGTEAFF. The CDR3 DNA reads TGTGCCACTGAGGATTACAGGGGCACTGAAGCTTTCTTT. J is TRBJ1-1 and V is TRBV11-1, with 7 bases identical to TRBD1. CDR1 SGHAT and CDR2 FQDESV come from the germline V gene (reference sequence). The V segment lost 10 bases and the J segment 4 bases; nucleotides outside the gene matches: 9. The CDR3 sequence is 13 residues long.

The CDR3 sequence: CASRGQLNTEAFF. The CDR3 DNA reads TGCGCCAGCAGAGGACAGCTGAACACTGAAGCTTTCTTT. V usage is TRBV10-1 and J usage is TRBJ1-1, with D perhaps matching TRBD1 (6 bases). The germline gives CDR1 WNHNN, CDR2 SYGVQD (reference sequence). The CDR3 runs to 13 residues. The germline V and J ends were trimmed by 6 bases and 0 bases, with 8 bases remaining between them.

The chain recombines TRBV2 with TRBJ1-4; D is undetermined. This CDR3 is built from 16 residues. V was cut by 1 base and J by 4 bases, with 13 bases left in between. Per the germline V gene, CDR1 is SNHLY and CDR2 is FYNNEI. The CDR3 coding sequence is TGTGCCAGCAGTGAAGGGTGGGCAGTAAGTAATGAAAAACTGTTTTTT. Residues: CASSEGWAVSNEKLFF. Full variable domain (rest looked up from reference TRBV2 and TRBJ1-4): EPEVTQTPSHQVTQMGQEVILRCVPISNHLYFYWYRQILGQKVEFLVSFYNNEISEKSEIFDDQFSVERPDGSNFTLKIRSTKLEDSAMYFCASSEGWAVSNEKLFFGSGTQLSVL.

The chain recombines TRBV19 with TRBJ1-3, with TRBD1 identical over 8 bases. The CDR3 extends over 13 amino acids. Trimming took 11 bases from V and 8 from J; bases not matched to a gene: 11. Germline assignment: CDR1 LNHDA and CDR2 SQIVND (reference sequence). The DNA of the CDR3 is TGTGCCGCCGGGACAGGTCGGACAGACACCATATATTTT. Residues: CAAGTGRTDTIYF.

This clone was observed once. J is TRBJ2-7 and V is TRBV3-1 (or the pseudogene TRBV3-2); 7 bases agree with TRBD2. Germline values: CDR1 LGHDT, CDR2 YNNKEL (reference sequence). This CDR3 is built from 15 residues. The junction had 7 bases not matched to a gene; V was cut back by 4 bases and J by 1 base. The CDR3 loop is CASSLRGRASYEQYF. The CDR3 DNA reads as TGTGCCAGCAGCCTTAGAGGGAGGGCGTCCTACGAGCAGTACTTC.

V usage is TRBV7-9 and J usage is TRBJ2-7; a weak D match, TRBD1 (5 bases). The CDR3 extends over 15 amino acids. The germline CDR1 and CDR2 sequences are SEHNR and FQNEAQ (reference sequence). Trimming stripped 3 bases from V and 3 bases from J, with 15 bases between. The CDR3 coding sequence is TGTGCCAGCAGCTTGATGACAGAAATGGACTACGAGCAGTACTTC. As protein: CASSLMTEMDYEQYF.